The entry that follows covers one T cell receptor beta chain sequence. Source study methods: Quantification of nucleated cells was approximated via reference gene primer amplification. Clones were read by immunoSEQ multiplex PCR, and TCRdb kept only the in-frame ones, dropping some. Clone size and V and J calls were adopted from that table, with D and trimming inferred from the DNA. The sample has about 180,000 clones, around 86% seen once. The length of the CDR3 is 13 residues. Germline assignment: CDR1 LNHDA and CDR2 SQIVND (reference sequence). Trimming removed 11 bases from V and 5 bases from J, with 19 bases in between. The sample belongs to a study of blood T cell repertoires in COVID-19. Background on the study: Samples came from the United States, Italy and Spain, spanning acute and convalescent COVID-19. Sources were T cells, B-cell-depleted T cells, or PBMCs; the material itself was cDNA or gDNA.

This clonotype was sampled from a middle-aged man with active or convalescent COVID-19. The chain recombines TRBV19 with TRBJ2-7, with TRBD2 as a possible D gene (6 bases). Sequencing used peripheral blood. Here the CDR3 reads CASKTGVGNEQYF. The CDR3 DNA follows: TGTGCCTCCAAAACGGGGGTCGGCAACGAGCAGTACTTC.